The 9 T cell receptor beta chains listed next were all sequenced from one sample in a study of vaccination and CD4 T cells after COVID-19. The treatment here: roughly 10-day PBMC culture with coronavirus spike peptide pools or control peptides (ViraFEST assay). The collection of CD4+ T cells from the unexposed donor took place before the COVID-19 pandemic (2011-2018). An Oncomine TCR Beta short-read assay was used to sequence the DNA from cultured CD4+ T cells. TCRdb reprocessed the PCR reads with MiXCR, giving one entry per CDR3 protein. The sample lists 7,000 to 7,500 distinct CDR3 sequences; roughly a third were seen once. Their antigens are not known. The sample was CD4+ T cells from blood, cultured in vitro. These receptors were taken from a human donor in good health.

DNA for the CDR3: TGTGCCAGCAGCCCGAGGTATGAGCAGTACTTC. It yields the protein CASSPRYEQYF. This chain joins TRBV7-2 and TRBJ2-7, with D hard to call. This CDR3 region has 11 residues. Germline CDR1 reads SGHTA; CDR2 reads FQGNSA. The germline V and J ends were trimmed by 5 bases and 7 bases, with 9 bases remaining between them.

A few counts support this clonotype. This chain connects TRBV7-9 to TRBJ1-2, with D possibly TRBD1 on 6 matching bases. V lost 2 bases and J 4 bases, leaving 11 bases between the germline ends. The CDR3 has 14 residues. Germline loops: CDR1 SEHNR, CDR2 FQNEAQ (reference sequence). The CDR3 sequence: CASSLLEGGYGYTF. Written as DNA, the CDR3 is TGTGCCAGCAGCTTATTGGAGGGGGGCTATGGCTACACCTTC.

The table lists this clonotype with a few counts. The V gene is TRBV15, the J gene TRBJ2-2, with TRBD1 matching 11 bases. Germline V gives CDR1 LNHNV, CDR2 YYDKDF (reference sequence). The CDR3 has 17 amino acids. J was trimmed by 5 bases and V by 7 bases; bases with no gene match: 12. CDR3 nucleotides: TGTGCCACCAACCCTGGGTTAGGGACAGGGGGTACCGGGGAGCTGTTTTTT. It encodes CATNPGLGTGGTGELFF.

The gene calls are TRBV12-3 or TRBV12-4 and TRBJ1-1; D unresolved. V lost 6 bases to trimming and J lost 5 bases, with 16 bases between them. CDR3 size: 14 residues. CDR3 DNA: TGTGCCAGCAGCCGGCGGCAGGTAGGAACTGAAGCTTTCTTT. Encoded protein: CASSRRQVGTEAFF.

The chain carries TRBV29-1 and TRBJ1-5; D remains ambiguous. Trimming shortened V by 6 bases and J by 2 bases, and 11 bases separated the two germline ends. The germline V gene has CDR1 SQVTM and CDR2 ANQGSEA. The CDR3 runs 13 residues. CDR3 DNA: TGCAGCGTAGGAAATGGCGGCAATCAGCCCCAGCATTTT. Its translation: CSVGNGGNQPQHF.

Sample share makes this clonotype large. The V call is TRBV2, the J call TRBJ1-5; the D gene is possibly TRBD1 (5 bases). Trimming pared 8 bases from V and 3 bases from J, leaving 11 bases between. The CDR3 contains 13 residues. Germline V CDR1 and CDR2: SNHLY, FYNNEI. The CDR3 sequence: CASGGDHNQPQHF. As DNA, the CDR3 is TGTGCCAGCGGAGGGGATCACAATCAGCCCCAGCATTTT.

The J gene is TRBJ2-1, the V gene TRBV20-1, with D unresolved. CDR3 length: 14 amino acids. The V end lost 6 bases, the J end lost 0 bases, and 12 bases lay between the germline ends. CDR1 and CDR2 (germline): DFQATT, SNEGSKA (reference sequence). CDR3: CSAPMGFSYNEQFF. The CDR3, as DNA: TGCAGTGCCCCAATGGGGTTCTCCTACAATGAGCAGTTCTTC.

The chain links TRBV4-1 to TRBJ1-5; 10 bases match TRBD1. With 3 bases clipped from V and 9 bases from J, the junction kept 14 bases outside the gene matches. Per the germline V gene, CDR1 is MGHRA and CDR2 is YSYEKL. This CDR3 contains 17 residues. The CDR3 sequence: CASSQGRDRGAVWPQHF. Written as DNA, the CDR3 is TGCGCCAGCAGCCAGGGACGGGACAGGGGTGCGGTGTGGCCCCAGCATTTT.

This clonotype is medium-sized in the sample. The chain has TRBV7-9 and TRBJ2-3, with D perhaps assigned TRBD1 or TRBD2 (5 bases each). Germline CDR1 is SEHNR and CDR2 is FQNEAQ (reference sequence). Trimming cost V 2 bases and J 0 bases, with 15 bases left between them. The CDR3 length is 17 residues. The CDR3 reads CASSLRGGQVSTDTQYF. The CDR3 DNA follows: TGTGCCAGCAGCTTAAGGGGCGGGCAGGTCAGCACAGATACGCAGTATTTT.